This paragraph reports one T cell receptor (beta chain). Its antigen is unidentified. The length of the CDR3 is 15 residues. Germline V CDR1 and CDR2: SGDLS, YYNGEE. This sample is drawn from a study of CXCR3-negative and CXCR3-positive naive CD8 T cells. Whole-study findings and limits: High diversity, comparable across both naive subsets, contrasted with much lower diversity in memory CD8+ cells. Cryopreserved cells partially lost CXCR3 expression, and fresh PBMCs were used in most assays. For CXCR3-positive naive cells, TRB CDR3s were more hydrophobic than those of CXCR3-negative naive cells.

UMI-labeled 5' RACE TRB cDNA libraries were prepared from the cells. TCRdb re-analyzed the 5' RACE reads; it lists each CDR3 protein once, without DNA. The sample table includes 100,000 to 150,000 distinct CDR3 sequences. Each CD8+ T cell subset was sorted in triplicate, approximately 270,000 cells each. Sequencing was carried out using naive CXCR3+ CD8+ T cells from blood. The subset is: CD45RO-CCR7+CD27+CD95- naive CD8+ T cells expressing CXCR3 (TNR3+). J is TRBJ1-4 and V is TRBV9; without DNA, the TCRdb call of TRBD1 cannot be checked. The clonotype originates from a human donor in good health. Some clones in this sample may be carry-over from other donors' samples. The CDR3 region is CASSASGTEYEKLFF.